Listed below are T cell receptor beta chains from one sample, sequenced in a study of radiotherapy plus CTLA-4 blockade in lung cancer. Some clones are missing from TCRdb's copy, which holds only in-frame ones; the method was immunoSEQ multiplex PCR. The sample carries tens of thousands of clones, 79% recorded once. The sample consisted of peripheral blood, taken from a patient treated with radiotherapy plus ipilimumab. The receptors originated from a human donor with non-small cell lung cancer who had a complete response to radiotherapy plus ipilimumab. CDR3s include the opening cysteine and the closing phenylalanine or tryptophan. D genes are given only for firm matches. For some rows the clone size is stated as once, few or many, or as a class when expanded; others skip it.

CDR3: CASSLSAVSSGANVLTF; DNA: TGTGCCAGCAGCCTCTCCGCGGTGAGCTCTGGGGCCAACGTCCTGACTTTC; J: TRBJ2-6; size: .; D: .; V: TRBV7-6
CDR3: CASKGRTANTEAFF; DNA: TGTGCCAGCAAAGGACGGACCGCGAACACTGAAGCTTTCTTT; J: TRBJ1-1; size: .; D: .; V: TRBV6-1
CDR3: CASSVSPGTTDTQYF; DNA: TGTGCCAGCAGCGTTAGTCCAGGGACCACAGATACGCAGTATTTT; J: TRBJ2-3; size: .; D: .; V: TRBV9
CDR3: CASSSTTYKRGGRRETQYF; DNA: TGTGCCAGCAGCTCCACGACCTACAAGCGGGGGGGCCGGAGAGAGACCCAGTACTTC; J: TRBJ2-5; size: .; D: TRBD2; V: TRBV5-6
CDR3: CASSLAPGRTEAFF; DNA: TGTGCCAGCAGCTTAGCGCCAGGGCGCACTGAAGCTTTCTTT; J: TRBJ1-1; size: once; D: .; V: TRBV7-2
CDR3: CASSLVGYEQYF; DNA: TGTGCCAGCAGCTTGGTTGGGTACGAGCAGTACTTC; J: TRBJ2-7; size: medium-sized; D: .; V: TRBV5-6
CDR3: CASSRTLNANYGYTF; DNA: TGTGCCAGTAGTCGCACATTGAACGCTAACTATGGCTACACCTTC; J: TRBJ1-2; size: .; D: .; V: TRBV19
CDR3: CASSGRDRPYNEQFF; DNA: TGTGCCAGCAGTGGGCGGGACAGGCCCTACAATGAGCAGTTCTTC; J: TRBJ2-1; size: once; D: TRBD1; V: TRBV6-6
CDR3: CASSLGLGVNTDTQYF; DNA: TGTGCCAGCAGCTTGGGTCTGGGGGTGAACACAGATACGCAGTATTTT; J: TRBJ2-3; size: few; D: .; V: TRBV5-8
CDR3: CASSQAASGLQYGYTF; DNA: TGTGCCAGCAGCCAGGCAGCTTCCGGGCTACAGTATGGCTACACCTTC; J: TRBJ1-2; size: .; D: .; V: TRBV4-2
CDR3: CASSLAGADQETQYF; DNA: TGCGCCAGCAGCTTGGCTGGCGCCGACCAAGAGACCCAGTACTTC; J: TRBJ2-5; size: .; D: .; V: TRBV5-1
CDR3: CASSPTAGNSNTGELFF; DNA: TGTGCCAGCTCACCGACAGCAGGGAACTCGAACACCGGGGAGCTGTTTTTT; J: TRBJ2-2; size: .; D: .; V: TRBV18
CDR3: CASRPSGSYNEQFF; DNA: TGTGCCAGTAGACCTAGCGGCTCCTACAATGAGCAGTTCTTC; J: TRBJ2-1; size: .; D: TRBD2; V: TRBV19
CDR3: CASSVLAGGDIQYF; DNA: TGTGCCAGCAGTGTACTAGCGGGGGGGGACATTCAGTACTTC; J: TRBJ2-4; size: .; D: TRBD2; V: TRBV27
CDR3: CASSQDRERAYGYTF; DNA: TGCGCCAGCAGCCAAGATAGGGAGAGGGCATATGGCTACACCTTC; J: TRBJ1-2; size: .; D: .; V: TRBV4-3
CDR3: CASSPQDYTNTGELFF; DNA: TGTGCCAGCAGCCCCCAGGACTATACGAACACCGGGGAGCTGTTTTTT; J: TRBJ2-2; size: .; D: .; V: TRBV7-8
CDR3: CASSPNPLQGRNSNQPQHF; DNA: TGTGCCAGCTCACCTAATCCTTTACAGGGGAGGAATAGCAATCAGCCCCAGCATTTT; J: TRBJ1-5; size: .; D: TRBD1; V: TRBV18
CDR3: CARRRSLAGITDTQYF; DNA: TGTGCCAGAAGGAGAAGCCTAGCGGGGATCACAGATACGCAGTATTTT; J: TRBJ2-3; size: .; D: TRBD2; V: TRBV5-3
CDR3: CASSTYTGTPYNTEAFF; DNA: TGTGCCAGCAGCACCTATACAGGGACTCCTTATAACACTGAAGCTTTCTTT; J: TRBJ1-1; size: .; D: .; V: TRBV7-8
CDR3: CASSPPLTENTEAFF; DNA: TGTGCCAGCTCACCACCTTTGACAGAGAACACTGAAGCTTTCTTT; J: TRBJ1-1; size: once; D: .; V: TRBV18
CDR3: CASSYSSVSSYNEQFF; DNA: TGTGCCAGCAGTTACTCTTCCGTGAGCTCCTACAATGAGCAGTTCTTC; J: TRBJ2-1; size: .; D: .; V: TRBV6-5
CDR3: CASSKDPPTGGRGLAGELFF; DNA: TGTGCCAGCAGCAAGGATCCTCCGACGGGCGGGAGGGGCCTCGCCGGGGAGCTGTTTTTT; J: TRBJ2-2; size: .; D: .; V: TRBV21-1
CDR3: CASSPPGTGGYNEQFF; DNA: TGTGCCAGCAGCCCTCCCGGGACAGGGGGCTACAATGAGCAGTTCTTC; J: TRBJ2-1; size: .; D: TRBD1; V: TRBV7-9
CDR3: CASSTGGGTKNIQYF; DNA: TGTGCCAGCAGCACGGGGGGGGGTACCAAAAACATTCAGTACTTC; J: TRBJ2-4; size: .; D: TRBD2; V: TRBV7-8
CDR3: CASSLVLGADTQYF; DNA: TGTGCCAGCAGCTTAGTTTTGGGGGCAGATACGCAGTATTTT; J: TRBJ2-3; size: .; D: .; V: TRBV7-9
CDR3: CASSPQGDPSYGYTF; DNA: TGCGCCAGCAGCCCACAGGGGGATCCATCTTATGGCTACACCTTC; J: TRBJ1-2; size: .; D: TRBD1; V: TRBV5-1
CDR3: CASSYSKGAAEAFF; DNA: TGTGCCAGCAGTTACTCGAAGGGGGCGGCTGAAGCTTTCTTT; J: TRBJ1-1; size: .; D: TRBD1; V: TRBV6-5
CDR3: CASSLKIGTRGQSGANVLTF; DNA: TGCGCCAGCAGCTTGAAGATTGGGACAAGGGGTCAATCCGGGGCCAACGTCCTGACTTTC; J: TRBJ2-6; size: .; D: .; V: TRBV5-1
CDR3: CASSLGGAGNTIYF; DNA: TGTGCTAGCAGCTTGGGAGGGGCTGGAAACACCATATATTTT; J: TRBJ1-3; size: .; D: .; V: TRBV7-7
CDR3: CASSKCPGTRGGNEQFF; DNA: TGTGCCAGCAGCAAATGCCCCGGGACTAGAGGTGGCAATGAGCAGTTCTTC; J: TRBJ2-1; size: .; D: .; V: TRBV21-1
CDR3: CASSPTGNNQPQHF; DNA: TGTGCCAGCTCACCGACAGGGAACAATCAGCCCCAGCATTTT; J: TRBJ1-5; size: .; D: TRBD1; V: TRBV18
CDR3: CASSLARDPETQYF; DNA: TGTGCCAGCAGCTTAGCCAGGGACCCTGAGACCCAGTACTTC; J: TRBJ2-5; size: once; D: .; V: TRBV7-2
CDR3: CASSQDRGRRNQPQHF; DNA: TGTGCCAGCAGCCAGGACAGGGGCCGGCGCAATCAGCCCCAGCATTTT; J: TRBJ1-5; size: .; D: TRBD1; V: TRBV7-6
CDR3: CASSASSNQPQHF; DNA: TGCGCCAGCAGCGCGTCCAGCAATCAGCCCCAGCATTTT; J: TRBJ1-5; size: .; D: .; V: TRBV5-1
CDR3: CASSLPTGRNTEAFF; DNA: TGTGCCAGCAGCCTACCGACGGGACGTAACACTGAAGCTTTCTTT; J: TRBJ1-1; size: .; D: .; V: TRBV5-6
CDR3: CASSLDAGWGNQPQHF; DNA: TGTGCCAGCAGCTTAGACGCGGGCTGGGGCAATCAGCCCCAGCATTTT; J: TRBJ1-5; size: few; D: .; V: TRBV7-8
CDR3: CASSTGIGETQYF; DNA: TGTGCCAGCAGTACAGGGATAGGAGAGACCCAGTACTTC; J: TRBJ2-5; size: .; D: .; V: TRBV6-6
CDR3: CASRAMTGGRNQPQHF; DNA: TGTGCCAGCAGAGCTATGACAGGGGGGCGCAATCAGCCCCAGCATTTT; J: TRBJ1-5; size: .; D: TRBD1; V: TRBV27
CDR3: CASSLREYGYTF; DNA: TGTGCCAGCAGCTTACGGGAGTATGGCTACACCTTC; J: TRBJ1-2; size: .; D: .; V: TRBV7-9
CDR3: CARSLSGTANYGYTF; DNA: TGTGCCAGAAGCTTGTCAGGAACAGCTAACTATGGCTACACCTTC; J: TRBJ1-2; size: .; D: .; V: TRBV5-3
CDR3: CASSRDSQSSYEQYF; DNA: TGTGCCAGCAGCCGAGACAGCCAAAGCTCCTACGAGCAGTACTTC; J: TRBJ2-7; size: few; D: .; V: TRBV7-2
CDR3: CASSSVLVNTEAFF; DNA: TGTGCCAGCAGTTCTGTTCTTGTGAACACTGAAGCTTTCTTT; J: TRBJ1-1; size: .; D: .; V: TRBV7-8
CDR3: CSVRQTKGLAGATDTQYF; DNA: TGCAGCGTTCGGCAAACCAAAGGACTAGCGGGAGCGACAGATACGCAGTATTTT; J: TRBJ2-3; size: .; D: TRBD2; V: TRBV29-1
CDR3: CASSEGDSYEQYF; DNA: TGTGCCAGCAGTGAAGGAGACTCCTACGAGCAGTACTTC; J: TRBJ2-7; size: .; D: .; V: TRBV2
CDR3: CASSLRGAFGAEAFF; DNA: TGTGCCAGCAGTTTAAGAGGTGCTTTCGGAGCTGAAGCTTTCTTT; J: TRBJ1-1; size: .; D: .; V: TRBV27
CDR3: CAWRDRDSYGYTF; DNA: TGTGCCTGGAGAGACAGGGACTCCTATGGCTACACCTTC; J: TRBJ1-2; size: once; D: TRBD1; V: TRBV30
CDR3: CASSTQGSGANVLTF; DNA: TGTGCCAGCAGTACACAGGGTTCTGGGGCCAACGTCCTGACTTTC; J: TRBJ2-6; size: .; D: .; V: TRBV27
CDR3: CASSLTGGYNEAFF; DNA: TGTGCCAGCAGCCTAACAGGGGGCTACAATGAAGCTTTCTTT; J: TRBJ1-1; size: once; D: TRBD1; V: TRBV11-2
CDR3: CASSLDLETQYF; DNA: TGTGCCAGCAGCTTAGATCTGGAGACCCAGTACTTC; J: TRBJ2-5; size: .; D: .; V: TRBV11-3
CDR3: CASSLARVAGNTIYF; DNA: TGTGCCAGCAGCTTAGCGCGGGTTGCTGGAAACACCATATATTTT; J: TRBJ1-3; size: .; D: .; V: TRBV7-9
CDR3: CASSQGSSGYNEQFF; DNA: TGTGCCAGCAGCCAAGGGAGTAGCGGCTACAATGAGCAGTTCTTC; J: TRBJ2-1; size: few; D: .; V: TRBV14
CDR3: CASSLRLVLSGANVLTF; DNA: TGTGCCAGCAGTTTACGCCTCGTTCTCTCTGGGGCCAACGTCCTGACTTTC; J: TRBJ2-6; size: .; D: .; V: TRBV27
CDR3: CASRTQRTDTQYF; DNA: TGTGCCAGCAGGACACAACGCACAGATACGCAGTATTTT; J: TRBJ2-3; size: .; D: .; V: TRBV11-2
CDR3: CASTPRAPSYNSPLHF; DNA: TGTGCCAGCACCCCCCGCGCCCCCTCCTATAATTCACCCCTCCACTTT; J: TRBJ1-6; size: .; D: .; V: TRBV7-2
CDR3: CASSSGQIGNTIYF; DNA: TGTGCCAGCAGCTCCGGACAGATTGGAAACACCATATATTTT; J: TRBJ1-3; size: .; D: .; V: TRBV13
CDR3: CASSVAGSYNEQFF; DNA: TGCGCCAGCAGCGTGGCGGGCTCCTACAATGAGCAGTTCTTC; J: TRBJ2-1; size: once; D: .; V: TRBV10-1
CDR3: CASSLTAGGTGELFF; DNA: TGTGCCAGTAGTTTAACAGCCGGCGGCACCGGGGAGCTGTTTTTT; J: TRBJ2-2; size: .; D: .; V: TRBV19